Following are 5 T cell receptor beta chains from one sample sequenced in a study of T cell changes during pregnancy in multiple sclerosis. Sequencing used immunoSEQ multiplex PCR; TCRdb keeps in-frame clones, though not all of them. There are 28,000 or so clones in the sample; about 90% occur only once, and roughly 8% lies in the top ten. This material consisted of CD8+ T cells from peripheral blood mononuclear cells, taken in the second trimester of pregnancy. The receptors come from a female donor with multiple sclerosis, enrolled in a pregnancy study.

The chain's CDR3 is CASSLSDNEQFF. CDR3 nucleotides: TGTGCCAGCAGCTTGTCCGACAATGAGCAGTTCTTC. The genes are TRBV5-6 and TRBJ2-1; D remains ambiguous. V lost 1 base, J lost 5 bases, and 4 bases lay in between. The CDR3 runs to 12 residues. Germline-derived CDR1 and CDR2 are SGHDT and YYEEEE.

This chain connects TRBV15 to TRBJ1-2; no clear D gene. There are 12 residues in the CDR3. Per the germline V gene, CDR1 is LNHNV and CDR2 is YYDKDF (reference sequence). Trimming cost V 3 bases and J 6 bases, with 8 bases left between them. This chain's CDR3 is CATSSGEDGYTF. The CDR3 DNA sequence: TGTGCCACCAGCAGCGGGGAAGATGGCTACACCTTC.

Here the CDR3 reads CASLSGLRWSNSPLHF. The CDR3 nucleotides are TGTGCCAGCTTGAGCGGGTTACGGTGGAGTAATTCACCCCTCCACTTT. This chain connects TRBV28 to TRBJ1-6; no clear D gene. There are 16 residues in the CDR3. V was pared by 8 bases and J by 6 bases, with 20 bases between. Looked up from germline, CDR1 is MDHEN and CDR2 is SYDVKM. The full variable domain, in which reference TRBV28 and TRBJ1-6 provide the parts outside the CDR3, is DVKVTQSSRYLVKRTGEKVFLECVQDMDHENMFWYRQDPGLGLRLIYFSYDVKMKEKGDIPEGYSVSREKKERFSLILESASTNQTSMYLCASLSGLRWSNSPLHFGNGTRLTVT.

The V gene is TRBV6-1, the J gene TRBJ1-6; the D is unclear. Trimming removed 2 bases from V and 5 bases from J, with 10 bases in between. The CDR3 covers 15 residues. Germline lookup yields CDR1 MNHNS and CDR2 SASEGT. This CDR3 is CASSESGGDNSPLHF. The CDR3 coding sequence is TGTGCCAGCAGTGAATCAGGCGGGGATAATTCACCCCTCCACTTT.

The chain links TRBV9 to TRBJ1-3, with 7 bases matching TRBD1. The CDR3 length is 14 residues. The trim removed 4 bases at V and 6 bases at J, leaving 7 bases unmatched. CDR1 and CDR2 (germline): SGDLS, YYNGEE. CDR3 sequence (DNA): TGTGCCAGCAGCAAAGGACAGGCCTTAAACACCATATATTTT. It translates to CASSKGQALNTIYF.